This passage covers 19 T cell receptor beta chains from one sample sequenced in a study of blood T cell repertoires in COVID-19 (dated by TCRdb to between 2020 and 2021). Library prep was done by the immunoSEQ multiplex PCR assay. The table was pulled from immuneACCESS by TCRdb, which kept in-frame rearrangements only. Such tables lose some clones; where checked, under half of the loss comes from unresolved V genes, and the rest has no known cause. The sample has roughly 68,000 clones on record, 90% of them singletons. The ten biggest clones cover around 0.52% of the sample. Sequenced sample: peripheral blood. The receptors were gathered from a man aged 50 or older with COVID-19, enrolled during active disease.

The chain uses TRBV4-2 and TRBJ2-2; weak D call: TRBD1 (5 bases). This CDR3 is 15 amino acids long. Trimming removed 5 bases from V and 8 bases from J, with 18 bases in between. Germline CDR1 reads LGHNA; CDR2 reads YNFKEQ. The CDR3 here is CASSSQDQGPGELFF. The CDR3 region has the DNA TGTGCCAGCAGCTCCCAAGACCAGGGCCCGGGGGAGCTGTTTTTT.

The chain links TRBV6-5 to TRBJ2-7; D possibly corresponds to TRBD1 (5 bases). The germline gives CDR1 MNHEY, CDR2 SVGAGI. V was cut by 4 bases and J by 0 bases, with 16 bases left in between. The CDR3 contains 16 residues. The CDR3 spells CASSSLDSWSSYEQYF. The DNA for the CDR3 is TGTGCCAGCAGTTCCCTTGACAGTTGGAGCTCCTACGAGCAGTACTTC.

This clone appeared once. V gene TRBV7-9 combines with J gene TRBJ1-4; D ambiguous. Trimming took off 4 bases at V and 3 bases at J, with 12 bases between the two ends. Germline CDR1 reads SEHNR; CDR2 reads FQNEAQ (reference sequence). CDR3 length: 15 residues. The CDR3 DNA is TGTGCCAGCAGCTCTGACACGTCTGCTAATGAAAAACTGTTTTTT. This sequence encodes CASSSDTSANEKLFF.

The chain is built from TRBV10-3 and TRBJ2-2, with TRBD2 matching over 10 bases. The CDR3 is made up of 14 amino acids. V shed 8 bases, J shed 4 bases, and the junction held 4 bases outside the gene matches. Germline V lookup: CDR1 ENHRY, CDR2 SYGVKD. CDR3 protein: CAIASGSFTGELFF. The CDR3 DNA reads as TGTGCCATCGCTAGCGGGAGTTTCACCGGGGAGCTGTTTTTT.

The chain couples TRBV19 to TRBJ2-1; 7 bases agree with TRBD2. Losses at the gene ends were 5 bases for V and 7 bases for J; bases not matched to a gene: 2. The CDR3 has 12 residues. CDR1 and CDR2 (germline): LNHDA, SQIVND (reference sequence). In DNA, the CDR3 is TGTGCCAGTAGTTTTAGCGGGAATGAGCAGTTCTTC. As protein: CASSFSGNEQFF.

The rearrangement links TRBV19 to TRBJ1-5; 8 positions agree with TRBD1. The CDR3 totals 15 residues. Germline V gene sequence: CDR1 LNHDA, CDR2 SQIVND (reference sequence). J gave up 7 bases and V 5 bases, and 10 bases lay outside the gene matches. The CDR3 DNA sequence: TGTGCCAGTAGTCCCGCGGACAGGGCGGGCCAGCCCCAGCATTTT. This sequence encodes CASSPADRAGQPQHF.

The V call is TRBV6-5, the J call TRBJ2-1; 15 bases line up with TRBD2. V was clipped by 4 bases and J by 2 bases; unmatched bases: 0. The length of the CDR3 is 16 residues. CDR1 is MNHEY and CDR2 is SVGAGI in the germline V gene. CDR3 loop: CASSWTSGRAYNEQFF. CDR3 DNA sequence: TGTGCCAGCAGTTGGACTAGCGGGAGGGCCTACAATGAGCAGTTCTTC.

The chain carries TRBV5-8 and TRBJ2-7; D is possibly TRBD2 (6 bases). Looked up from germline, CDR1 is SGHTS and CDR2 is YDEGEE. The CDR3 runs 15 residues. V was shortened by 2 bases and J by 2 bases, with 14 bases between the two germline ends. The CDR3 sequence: CASSLRQRVPYEQYF. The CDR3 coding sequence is TGTGCCAGCAGCTTACGCCAGCGGGTCCCCTACGAGCAGTACTTC.

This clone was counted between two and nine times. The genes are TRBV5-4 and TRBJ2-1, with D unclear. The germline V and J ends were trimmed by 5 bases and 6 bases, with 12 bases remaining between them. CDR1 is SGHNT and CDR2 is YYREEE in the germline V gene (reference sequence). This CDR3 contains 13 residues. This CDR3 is CASSPTTGNEQFF. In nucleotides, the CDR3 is TGTGCCAGCAGTCCAACAACGGGCAATGAGCAGTTCTTC.

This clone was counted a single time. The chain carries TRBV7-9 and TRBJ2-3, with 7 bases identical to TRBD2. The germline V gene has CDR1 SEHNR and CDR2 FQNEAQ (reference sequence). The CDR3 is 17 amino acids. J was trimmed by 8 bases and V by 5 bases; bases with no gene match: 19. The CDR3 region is CASSPSRRESTAGTQYF. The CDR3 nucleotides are TGTGCCAGCAGCCCATCCCGGCGGGAGTCCACCGCAGGTACGCAGTATTTT.

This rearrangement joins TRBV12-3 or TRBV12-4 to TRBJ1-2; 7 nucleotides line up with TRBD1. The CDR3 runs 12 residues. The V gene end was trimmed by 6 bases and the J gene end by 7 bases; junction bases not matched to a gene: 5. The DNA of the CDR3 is TGTGCCAGCAGCCCGACAGGGTTTGGCTACACCTTC. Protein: CASSPTGFGYTF.

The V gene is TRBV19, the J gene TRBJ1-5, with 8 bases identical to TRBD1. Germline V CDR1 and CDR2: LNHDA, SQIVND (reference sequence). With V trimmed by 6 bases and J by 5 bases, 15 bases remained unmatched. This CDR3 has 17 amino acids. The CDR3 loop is CASRGQGRGTLYQPQHF. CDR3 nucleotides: TGTGCCAGTAGAGGACAGGGCAGAGGTACGCTATATCAGCCCCAGCATTTT.

CDR3 in DNA: TGCGCCAGCAGCTTGGACGGTAGCAATCAGCCCCAGCATTTT. It encodes CASSLDGSNQPQHF. The chain couples TRBV5-1 to TRBJ1-5; D is undetermined. The CDR3 length is 14 residues. Germline-derived CDR1 and CDR2 are SGHRS and YFSETQ. The V gene lost 0 bases and the J gene lost 0 bases, with 4 bases spanning the gap.

Here the CDR3 reads CASSPRSGGYEQYF. In DNA form, the CDR3 reads TGTGCCAGCAGCCCCCGTAGTGGCGGGTACGAGCAGTACTTC. The chain has TRBV9 and TRBJ2-7, with D perhaps TRBD2 (5 bases). CDR3 length: 14 amino acids. CDR1 and CDR2 (germline): SGDLS, YYNGEE. With 4 bases removed from V and 4 bases from J, the gap between germline ends came to 15 bases.

CDR3 DNA: TGTGCCAGCAGCTTAGACCTAGCGCCTCACAATGAGCAGTTCTTC. It is translated as CASSLDLAPHNEQFF. The chain couples TRBV11-3 to TRBJ2-1; D is possibly TRBD2 (6 bases). This CDR3 has 15 residues. CDR1 and CDR2 from the germline V gene are SGHNT and YENEEA. Trimming pared 0 bases from V and 5 bases from J, leaving 11 bases between.

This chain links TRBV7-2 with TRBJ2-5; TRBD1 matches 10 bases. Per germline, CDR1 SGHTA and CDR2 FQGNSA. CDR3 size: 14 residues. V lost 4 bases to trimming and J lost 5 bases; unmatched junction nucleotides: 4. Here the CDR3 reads CASSWTGGQETQYF. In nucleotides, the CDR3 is TGTGCCAGCAGCTGGACAGGGGGGCAGGAGACCCAGTACTTC. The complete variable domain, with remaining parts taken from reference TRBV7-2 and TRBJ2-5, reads GAGVSQSPSNKVTEKGKDVELRCDPISGHTALYWYRQSLGQGLEFLIYFQGNSAPDKSGLPSDRFSAERTGGSVSTLTIQRTQQEDSAVYLCASSWTGGQETQYFGPGTRLLVL.

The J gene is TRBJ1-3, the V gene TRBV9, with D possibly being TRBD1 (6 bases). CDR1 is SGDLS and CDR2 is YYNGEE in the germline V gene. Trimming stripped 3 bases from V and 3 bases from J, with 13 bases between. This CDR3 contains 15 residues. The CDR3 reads CASSGQGRYGNTIYF. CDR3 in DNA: TGTGCCAGCAGCGGTCAGGGGCGGTATGGAAACACCATATATTTT.

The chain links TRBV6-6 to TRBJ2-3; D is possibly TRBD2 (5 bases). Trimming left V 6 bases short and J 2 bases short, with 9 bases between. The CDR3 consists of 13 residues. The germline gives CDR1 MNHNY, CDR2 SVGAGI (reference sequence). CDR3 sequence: CASRTTNTDTQYF. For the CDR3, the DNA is TGTGCCAGCAGGACTACTAACACAGATACGCAGTATTTT.

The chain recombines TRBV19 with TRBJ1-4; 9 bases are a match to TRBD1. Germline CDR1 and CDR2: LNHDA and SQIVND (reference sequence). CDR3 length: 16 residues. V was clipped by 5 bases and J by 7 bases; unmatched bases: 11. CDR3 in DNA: TGTGCCAGTAGTTCTCAGCCGGGACAGGGACGTGAAAAACTGTTTTTT. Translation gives CASSSQPGQGREKLFF.